This T cell receptor (beta chain) was captured in a study of blood T cell repertoires in COVID-19. Study details: Sites in the United States, Italy and Spain provided acute and convalescent COVID-19 samples. Sources were T cells, B-cell-depleted T cells, or PBMCs; the material itself was cDNA or gDNA.

Authors' methods: Estimates of nucleated cell counts were drawn from the amplification of reference gene primers. Data came from immunoSEQ multiplex PCR; TCRdb stores just in-frame clones and leaves some out. The V and J calls and the clone size are those of that table, but D and trimming were determined from the DNA. This table has nearly 60,000 clones, more than 75% appearing once. Per the germline V gene, CDR1 is LNHNV and CDR2 is YYDKDF (reference sequence). The length of the CDR3 is 16 residues. With 0 bases removed from V and 0 bases from J, the gap between germline ends came to 6 bases. The chain carries TRBV15 and TRBJ2-6; the D is unclear. The source is a man aged 40-49 years with active COVID-19. Sequencing used peripheral blood. CDR3 nucleotides: TGTGCCACCAGCAGAGATAGGAGCTCTGGGGCCAACGTCCTGACTTTC. As protein: CATSRDRSSGANVLTF.